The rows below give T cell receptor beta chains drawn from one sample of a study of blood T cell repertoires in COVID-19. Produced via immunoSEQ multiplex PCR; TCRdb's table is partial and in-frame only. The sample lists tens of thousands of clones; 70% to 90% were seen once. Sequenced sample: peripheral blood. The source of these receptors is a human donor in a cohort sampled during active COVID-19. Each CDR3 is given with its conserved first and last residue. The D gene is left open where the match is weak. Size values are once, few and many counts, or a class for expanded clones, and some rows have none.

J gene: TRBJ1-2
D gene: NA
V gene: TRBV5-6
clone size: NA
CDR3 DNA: TGTGCCAGCAGCGGGCGCGGGGGGCTGAGCTATGGCTACACCTTC
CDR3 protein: CASSGRGGLSYGYTF

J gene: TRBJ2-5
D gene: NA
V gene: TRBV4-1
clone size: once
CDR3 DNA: TGCGCCAGCAGCCCACTCCTCCAAGAGACCCAGTACTTC
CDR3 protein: CASSPLLQETQYF

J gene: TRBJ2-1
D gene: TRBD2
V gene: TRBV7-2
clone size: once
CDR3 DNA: TGTGCCAGCAGTTGGACTAGCGGGTTGGTCAATGAGCAGTTCTTC
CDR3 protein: CASSWTSGLVNEQFF

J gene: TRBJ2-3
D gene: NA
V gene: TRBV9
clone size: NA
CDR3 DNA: TGTGCCAGCAGCGTCGGCGGATCTAGCACAGATACGCAGTATTTT
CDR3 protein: CASSVGGSSTDTQYF

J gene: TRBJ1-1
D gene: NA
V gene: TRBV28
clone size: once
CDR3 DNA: TGTGCCAGCAGTTTTTCAGGGTATGGCTACGCTTTCTTT
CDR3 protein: CASSFSGYGYAFF

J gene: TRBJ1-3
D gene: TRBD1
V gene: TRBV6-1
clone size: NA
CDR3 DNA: TGTGCCAGCAGTGATAGACAGGGAGTACTCTCTGGAAACACCATATATTTT
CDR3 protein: CASSDRQGVLSGNTIYF

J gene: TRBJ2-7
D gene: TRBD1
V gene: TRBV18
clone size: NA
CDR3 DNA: TGTGCCAGCTCACCCCTAGGGACAGCGCTTGTCTACGAGCAGTACTTC
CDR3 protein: CASSPLGTALVYEQYF

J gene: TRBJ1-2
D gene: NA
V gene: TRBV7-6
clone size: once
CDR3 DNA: TGTGCCAGCAGCCCGAGATCGGGCTATGGCTACACCTTC
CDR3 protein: CASSPRSGYGYTF

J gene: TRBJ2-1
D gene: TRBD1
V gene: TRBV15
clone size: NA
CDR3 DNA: TGTGCCACCAGCAAAACCCGACAGGGGGCCAATGAGCAGTTCTTC
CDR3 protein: CATSKTRQGANEQFF

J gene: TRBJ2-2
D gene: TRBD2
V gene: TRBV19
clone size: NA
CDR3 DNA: TGTGCCAGTAGTATCAAAGCGGGAGGGCCTAGTGGCACCGGGGAGCTGTTTTTT
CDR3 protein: CASSIKAGGPSGTGELFF

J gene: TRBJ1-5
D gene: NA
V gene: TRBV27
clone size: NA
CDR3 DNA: TGTGCCAGCGGCTTTGGGGGGAATAGCAATCAGCCCCAGCATTTT
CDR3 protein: CASGFGGNSNQPQHF

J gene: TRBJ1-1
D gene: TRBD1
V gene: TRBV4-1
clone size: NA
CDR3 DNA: TGCGCCAGCAGCCACCGACAGGGGAACACTGAAGCTTTCTTT
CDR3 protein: CASSHRQGNTEAFF

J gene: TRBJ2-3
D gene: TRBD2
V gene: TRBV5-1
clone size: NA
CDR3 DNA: TGCGCCAGCAGCTTGGTAGCGGGAGACGCAGATACGCAGTATTTT
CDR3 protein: CASSLVAGDADTQYF

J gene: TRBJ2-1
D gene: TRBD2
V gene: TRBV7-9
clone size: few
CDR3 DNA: TGTGCCAGCAGCCCTCCTAGCGGAACCTTAAATGAGCAGTTCTTC
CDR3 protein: CASSPPSGTLNEQFF

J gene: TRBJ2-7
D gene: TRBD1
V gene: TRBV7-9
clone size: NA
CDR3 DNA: TGTGCCAGCAGCCACTCGGACAGGTCGGGATTTGGCGAGCAGTACTTC
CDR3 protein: CASSHSDRSGFGEQYF

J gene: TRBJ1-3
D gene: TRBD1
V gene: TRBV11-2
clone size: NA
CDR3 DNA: TGTGCCAGCAGCCTTACCTCCGGGACAGGGGCTGGAAACACCATATATTTT
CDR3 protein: CASSLTSGTGAGNTIYF

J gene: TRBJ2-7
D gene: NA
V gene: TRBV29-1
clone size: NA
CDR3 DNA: TGCAGCGTTGTCCTACCGCAGTACTTC
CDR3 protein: CSVVLPQYF

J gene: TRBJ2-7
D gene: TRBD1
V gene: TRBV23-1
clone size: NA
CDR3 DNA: TGCGCCAGCAGTCAAGCTCCGGGACAGACCTACGAGCAGTACTTC
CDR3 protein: CASSQAPGQTYEQYF

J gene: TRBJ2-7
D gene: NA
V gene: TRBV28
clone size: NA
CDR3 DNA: TGTGCCAGCACCTCGCGGCTCCGGGAGCAGTACTTC
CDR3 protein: CASTSRLREQYF

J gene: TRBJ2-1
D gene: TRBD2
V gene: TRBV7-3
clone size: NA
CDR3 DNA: TGTGCCAGCAGCTTTACTAGCGGGCCAGACGGTGAGCAGTTCTTC
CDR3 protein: CASSFTSGPDGEQFF

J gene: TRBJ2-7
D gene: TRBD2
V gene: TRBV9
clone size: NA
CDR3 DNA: TGTGCCAGCAGCGTAGAGGCTAGCGGGAGTCACGAGCAGTACTTC
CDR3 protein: CASSVEASGSHEQYF

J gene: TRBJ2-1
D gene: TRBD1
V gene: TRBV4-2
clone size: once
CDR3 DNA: TGTGCCAGCAGCCCTGGGACAGGACCTTACAATGAGCAGTTCTTC
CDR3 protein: CASSPGTGPYNEQFF

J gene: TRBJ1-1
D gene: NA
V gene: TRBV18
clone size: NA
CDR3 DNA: TGTGCCAGCTCACCACAACGGGAGAACACTGAAGCTTTCTTT
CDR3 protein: CASSPQRENTEAFF

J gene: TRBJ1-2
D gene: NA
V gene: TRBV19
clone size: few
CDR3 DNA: TGTGCCAGTTCAGATTCGCCCAACTATGGCTACACCTTC
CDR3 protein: CASSDSPNYGYTF

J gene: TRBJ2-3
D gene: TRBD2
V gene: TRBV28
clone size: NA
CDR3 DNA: TGTGCCAGCAGTCCACTAGCGGAAGGCACAGATACGCAGTATTTT
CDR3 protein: CASSPLAEGTDTQYF

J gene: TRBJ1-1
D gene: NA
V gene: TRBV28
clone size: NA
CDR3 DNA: TGTGCCAGCAGTTTCAACAGGGAAATGAACACTGAAGCTTTCTTT
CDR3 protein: CASSFNREMNTEAFF

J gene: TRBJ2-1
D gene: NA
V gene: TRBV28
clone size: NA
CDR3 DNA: TGTGCCAGCAGTTACTTAAGTGGGACTGGCAATGAGCAGTTCTTC
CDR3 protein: CASSYLSGTGNEQFF

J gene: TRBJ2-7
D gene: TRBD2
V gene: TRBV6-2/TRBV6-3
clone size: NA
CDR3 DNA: TGTGCCAGCAGTGCGACTTCGGGACTAGACGAATACGAGCAGTACTTC
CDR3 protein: CASSATSGLDEYEQYF

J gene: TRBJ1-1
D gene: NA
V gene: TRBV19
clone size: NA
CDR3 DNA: TGTGCCAGTAGTATCCCCAACAGAGGGTCGAACACTGAAGCTTTCTTT
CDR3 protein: CASSIPNRGSNTEAFF

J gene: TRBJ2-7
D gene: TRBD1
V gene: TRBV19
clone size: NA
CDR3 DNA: TGTGCCAGTAGTCCGGGACAGAAAAACTCCTACGAGCAGTACTTC
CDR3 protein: CASSPGQKNSYEQYF

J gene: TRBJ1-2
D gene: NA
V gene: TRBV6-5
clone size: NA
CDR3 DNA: TGTGCCAGCAGTTACACGTTCAGGGATACTGGCTACACCTTC
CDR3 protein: CASSYTFRDTGYTF

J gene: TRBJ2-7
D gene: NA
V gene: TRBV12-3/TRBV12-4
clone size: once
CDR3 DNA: TGTGCCAGCAGTACAGCCTACGAGCAGTACTTC
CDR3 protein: CASSTAYEQYF

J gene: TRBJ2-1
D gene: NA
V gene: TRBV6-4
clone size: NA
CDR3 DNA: TGTGCCAGCGGGGGGGAGCAGTTCTTC
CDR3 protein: CASGGEQFF

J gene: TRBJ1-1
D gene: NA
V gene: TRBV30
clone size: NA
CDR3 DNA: TGTGCCTGGAGTGTACTTCAGGGGATAAACACTGAAGCTTTCTTT
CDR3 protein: CAWSVLQGINTEAFF

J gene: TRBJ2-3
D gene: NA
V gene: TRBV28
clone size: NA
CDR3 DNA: TGTGCCAGCAGTTTACGGAGCCTGACAGATACGCAGTATTTT
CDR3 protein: CASSLRSLTDTQYF

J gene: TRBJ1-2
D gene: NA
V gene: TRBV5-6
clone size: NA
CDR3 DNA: TGTGCCAGCAGCTTGGGACAGGCCCCGAGGGGCTACACCTTC
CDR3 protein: CASSLGQAPRGYTF

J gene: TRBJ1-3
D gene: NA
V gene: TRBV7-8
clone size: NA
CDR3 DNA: TGTGCCAGCAGCGGGGGCTCGTCTGGAAACACCATATATTTT
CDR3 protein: CASSGGSSGNTIYF

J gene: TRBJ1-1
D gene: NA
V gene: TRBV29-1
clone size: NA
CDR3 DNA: TGCAGCGTAAGGGGTTCGGAGAACACTGAAGCTTTCTTT
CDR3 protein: CSVRGSENTEAFF

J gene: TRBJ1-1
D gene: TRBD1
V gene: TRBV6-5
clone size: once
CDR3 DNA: TGTGCCAGCAGTTCCGGGACAGGGTTTCCTGAAGCTTTCTTT
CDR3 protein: CASSSGTGFPEAFF

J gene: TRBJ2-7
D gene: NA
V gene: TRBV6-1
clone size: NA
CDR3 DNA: TGTGCCAGCAGTGAATTCGGGGCCTACGAGCAGTACTTC
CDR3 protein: CASSEFGAYEQYF

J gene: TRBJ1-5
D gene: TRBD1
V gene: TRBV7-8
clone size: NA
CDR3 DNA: TGTGCCAGCAGCCCCGCAGGGGGTTGGCCCCAGCATTTT
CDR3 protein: CASSPAGGWPQHF

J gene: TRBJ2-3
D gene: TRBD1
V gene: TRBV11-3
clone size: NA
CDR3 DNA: TGTGCCAGCAGCTTAGAAGGACAGGGGGGCACAGATACGCAGTATTTT
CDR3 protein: CASSLEGQGGTDTQYF

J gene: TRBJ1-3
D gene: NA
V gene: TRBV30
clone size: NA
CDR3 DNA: TGTGCCTGGAGTTCGTGGCGAAACACCATATATTTT
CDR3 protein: CAWSSWRNTIYF

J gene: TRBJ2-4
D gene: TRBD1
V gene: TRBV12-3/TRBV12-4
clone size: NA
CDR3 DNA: TGTGCCAGCAGTCCAAGGGGGGACAGGGTATACTTC
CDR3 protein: CASSPRGDRVYF

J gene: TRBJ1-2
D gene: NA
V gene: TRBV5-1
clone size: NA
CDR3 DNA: TGCGCCAGCAGCTTGGAGAGGAACTATGGCTACACCTTC
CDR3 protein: CASSLERNYGYTF

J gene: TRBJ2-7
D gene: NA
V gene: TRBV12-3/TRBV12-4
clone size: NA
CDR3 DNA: TGTGCCAGCAGTTCCGGGACACTCTACGAGCAGTACTTC
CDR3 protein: CASSSGTLYEQYF

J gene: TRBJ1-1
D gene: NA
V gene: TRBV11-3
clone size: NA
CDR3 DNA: TGTGCCAGCAGCCCCCGGCGGGTGAACACTGAAGCTTTCTTT
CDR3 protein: CASSPRRVNTEAFF

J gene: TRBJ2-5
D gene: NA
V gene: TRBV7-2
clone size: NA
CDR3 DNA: TGTGCCAGCAGCTTACTACGAGCTACCCAGTACTTC
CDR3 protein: CASSLLRATQYF